A selection of T cell receptor beta chains follows, all from one sample in a study of T cell changes during pregnancy in multiple sclerosis. This table comes from immunoSEQ multiplex PCR, and its TCRdb copy is limited to in-frame clones, with some not included. The top ten hold about 2.7% of the sample, which has approximately 58,000 clones, 92% seen once. Sequenced here: peripheral blood, sampled in the second trimester of pregnancy. These receptors were taken from a female donor in good health, enrolled as a control in a pregnancy study. The CDR3 runs from the conserved cysteine through the conserved F or W. A D gene is named only where the DNA matches it firmly. Size is stated for part of the rows, as once, few or many counts, or as a class when the clone is expanded.

size: -; V: TRBV7-2; J: TRBJ2-1; D: TRBD2; CDR3: CASSLEGTSGSPNEQFF; DNA: TGTGCCAGCAGCTTAGAGGGGACTAGCGGGAGTCCCAATGAGCAGTTCTTC
size: -; V: TRBV6-5; J: TRBJ2-5; D: TRBD2; CDR3: CASKYTPGGETQYF; DNA: TGTGCCAGCAAGTATACTCCGGGGGGGGAGACCCAGTACTTC
size: -; V: TRBV7-9; J: TRBJ2-1; D: TRBD1; CDR3: CASSHEGQPNEQFF; DNA: TGTGCCAGCAGCCACGAGGGACAGCCCAATGAGCAGTTCTTC
size: -; V: TRBV5-1; J: TRBJ1-1; D: -; CDR3: CASSLGGGVDTEAFF; DNA: TGCGCCAGCAGCTTGGGGGGAGGCGTTGACACTGAAGCTTTCTTT
size: -; V: TRBV6-5; J: TRBJ1-2; D: TRBD1; CDR3: CASSYGNRDSLYGYTF; DNA: TGTGCCAGCAGTTATGGGAACCGGGACAGCCTTTATGGCTACACCTTC
size: -; V: TRBV5-4; J: TRBJ2-2; D: TRBD2; CDR3: CASSLGSGGPNTGELFF; DNA: TGTGCCAGCAGCTTGGGTAGCGGGGGACCGAACACCGGGGAGCTGTTTTTT
size: -; V: TRBV19; J: TRBJ1-1; D: -; CDR3: CATTQGYTEAFF; DNA: TGTGCCACCACTCAGGGTTACACTGAAGCTTTCTTT
size: -; V: TRBV30; J: TRBJ2-1; D: TRBD2; CDR3: CAWGRGDAGHNEQFF; DNA: TGTGCCTGGGGGCGGGGGGATGCGGGGCACAATGAGCAGTTCTTC
size: -; V: TRBV7-2; J: TRBJ2-7; D: -; CDR3: CASSLVWRDEQYF; DNA: TGTGCCAGCAGCTTGGTCTGGCGGGACGAGCAGTACTTC
size: -; V: TRBV28; J: TRBJ2-2; D: -; CDR3: CASRARTGELFF; DNA: TGTGCCAGCAGGGCCAGAACCGGGGAGCTGTTTTTT
size: -; V: TRBV19; J: TRBJ2-7; D: TRBD1; CDR3: CAVLGTGFYEQYF; DNA: TGTGCCGTCCTCGGGACAGGCTTCTACGAGCAGTACTTC
size: -; V: TRBV10-3; J: TRBJ2-1; D: TRBD2; CDR3: CAISKGLTSGRALVDEQFF; DNA: TGTGCCATCAGTAAAGGCCTCACTAGCGGGAGGGCCCTCGTGGATGAGCAGTTCTTC
size: -; V: TRBV7-2; J: TRBJ1-1; D: TRBD1; CDR3: CASSSPPGQGAAEAFF; DNA: TGTGCCAGCAGCTCACCCCCGGGACAGGGGGCTGCTGAAGCTTTCTTT
size: -; V: TRBV7-9; J: TRBJ2-5; D: -; CDR3: CASSPPQGLNRETQYF; DNA: TGTGCCAGCAGCCCCCCCCAGGGTTTGAACCGAGAGACCCAGTACTTC
size: -; V: TRBV5-4; J: TRBJ2-7; D: -; CDR3: CASSFYPRETPAQYF; DNA: TGTGCCAGCAGCTTTTATCCCCGCGAGACTCCCGCGCAGTACTTC
size: -; V: TRBV28; J: TRBJ1-5; D: -; CDR3: CASSLVVGVGNQPQHF; DNA: TGTGCCAGCAGTTTGGTTGTGGGCGTCGGCAATCAGCCCCAGCATTTT
size: -; V: TRBV30; J: TRBJ2-7; D: TRBD2; CDR3: CAWSPLAGVSYEQYF; DNA: TGTGCCTGGAGTCCCCTAGCGGGGGTGTCCTACGAGCAGTACTTC
size: -; V: TRBV12-5; J: TRBJ2-5; D: TRBD2; CDR3: CASGLGGGIVFQETQYF; DNA: TGTGCTAGTGGTTTAGGCGGGGGGATAGTCTTTCAAGAGACCCAGTACTTC
size: -; V: TRBV5-1; J: TRBJ2-7; D: -; CDR3: CASSLRRGPYEQYF; DNA: TGCGCCAGCAGCTTGAGGCGAGGGCCCTACGAGCAGTACTTC
size: -; V: TRBV27; J: TRBJ2-1; D: TRBD2; CDR3: CASSLSGRAGEQFF; DNA: TGTGCCAGCAGTTTAAGCGGGAGGGCGGGTGAGCAGTTCTTC
size: -; V: TRBV7-2; J: TRBJ2-1; D: TRBD2; CDR3: CASSLGPSGGFGEQFF; DNA: TGTGCCAGCAGCTTAGGACCTAGCGGGGGATTCGGTGAGCAGTTCTTC
size: -; V: TRBV28; J: TRBJ2-4; D: -; CDR3: CASSTIVQGRAKNIQYF; DNA: TGTGCCAGCAGTACCATTGTGCAGGGTCGAGCCAAAAACATTCAGTACTTC
size: -; V: TRBV15; J: TRBJ2-5; D: TRBD1; CDR3: CATSGGTGSRQETQYF; DNA: TGTGCCACCAGCGGAGGGACAGGGTCTCGCCAAGAGACCCAGTACTTC
size: -; V: TRBV7-9; J: TRBJ1-2; D: -; CDR3: CASSFRDGYTF; DNA: TGTGCCAGCAGCTTCAGGGATGGCTACACCTTC
size: -; V: TRBV27; J: TRBJ2-7; D: -; CDR3: CASSLYTTRNEQYF; DNA: TGTGCCAGCAGTTTATACACCACACGAAACGAGCAGTACTTC
size: few; V: TRBV9; J: TRBJ2-5; D: TRBD1; CDR3: CASSVGTGGGETQYF; DNA: TGTGCCAGCAGCGTCGGGACAGGGGGTGGAGAGACCCAGTACTTC
size: once; V: TRBV7-2; J: TRBJ2-7; D: -; CDR3: CASGAAPYEQYF; DNA: TGTGCCAGCGGAGCGGCACCCTACGAGCAGTACTTC
size: -; V: TRBV13; J: TRBJ2-5; D: TRBD1; CDR3: CASNRGQETQYF; DNA: TGTGCCAGCAACAGGGGGCAGGAGACCCAGTACTTC
size: -; V: TRBV7-9; J: TRBJ1-5; D: -; CDR3: CASSLLLPGVSQPQHF; DNA: TGTGCCAGCAGCTTACTCCTCCCGGGGGTTAGTCAGCCCCAGCATTTT
size: once; V: TRBV7-3; J: TRBJ1-2; D: -; CDR3: CASSPRGGRDGYTF; DNA: TGTGCCAGCAGCCCCCGGGGAGGAAGGGATGGCTACACCTTC
size: few; V: TRBV30; J: TRBJ1-1; D: TRBD1; CDR3: CAWRGRDRALSEAFF; DNA: TGTGCCTGGAGGGGGAGGGACAGGGCTCTCTCTGAAGCTTTCTTT
size: -; V: TRBV7-3; J: TRBJ2-7; D: -; CDR3: CASSLNSGSYEQYF; DNA: TGTGCCAGCAGCTTAAATTCAGGGTCCTACGAGCAGTACTTC
size: -; V: TRBV10-3; J: TRBJ1-5; D: -; CDR3: CAISEGRGGQPQHF; DNA: TGTGCCATCAGTGAGGGAAGGGGTGGCCAGCCCCAGCATTTT
size: -; V: TRBV19; J: TRBJ1-2; D: -; CDR3: CASKTESFYGYTF; DNA: TGTGCCAGTAAGACAGAGTCCTTCTATGGCTACACCTTC
size: -; V: TRBV30; J: TRBJ1-3; D: -; CDR3: CAWSVNSGNTIYF; DNA: TGTGCCTGGAGTGTCAACTCTGGAAACACCATATATTTT
size: -; V: TRBV30; J: TRBJ2-1; D: -; CDR3: CAWIFKTGTYNEQFF; DNA: TGTGCCTGGATATTTAAGACAGGAACCTACAATGAGCAGTTCTTC
size: -; V: TRBV7-2; J: TRBJ1-3; D: -; CDR3: CASSLFPPQDTIYF; DNA: TGTGCCAGCAGCTTATTCCCTCCACAAGACACCATATATTTT
size: -; V: TRBV2; J: TRBJ1-6; D: -; CDR3: CASSPQGSSYNSPLHF; DNA: TGTGCCAGCAGCCCCCAGGGGAGCTCCTATAATTCACCCCTCCACTTT
size: -; V: TRBV27; J: TRBJ2-1; D: -; CDR3: CASSEQVPRSYNEQFF; DNA: TGTGCCAGCAGCGAACAGGTTCCCAGGTCCTACAATGAGCAGTTCTTC
size: -; V: TRBV9; J: TRBJ1-1; D: -; CDR3: CASSPPPGKTEAFF; DNA: TGTGCCAGCAGCCCCCCGCCAGGGAAGACTGAAGCTTTCTTT
size: -; V: TRBV18; J: TRBJ2-3; D: TRBD2; CDR3: CASSPTSGTDTQYF; DNA: TGTGCCAGCTCACCGACTAGCGGTACAGATACGCAGTATTTT
size: -; V: TRBV7-3; J: TRBJ2-2; D: -; CDR3: CASSPYRESSTGELFF; DNA: TGTGCCAGCAGCCCATACCGGGAATCGTCCACCGGGGAGCTGTTTTTT
size: -; V: TRBV4-1; J: TRBJ2-2; D: -; CDR3: CASSQLELVNTGELFF; DNA: TGCGCCAGCAGCCAACTAGAACTAGTAAACACCGGGGAGCTGTTTTTT
size: -; V: TRBV18; J: TRBJ2-7; D: -; CDR3: CASSPRTVPSVREQYF; DNA: TGTGCCAGCTCACCAAGGACTGTCCCCTCGGTTCGCGAGCAGTACTTC
size: -; V: TRBV5-6; J: TRBJ2-5; D: -; CDR3: CASSLGFEQYF; DNA: TGTGCCAGCAGCTTGGGGTTTGAGCAGTACTTC
size: -; V: TRBV19; J: TRBJ1-5; D: TRBD1; CDR3: CASSIGRGISDQPQHF; DNA: TGTGCCAGTAGTATTGGCAGGGGGATATCAGATCAGCCCCAGCATTTT
size: once; V: TRBV5-6; J: TRBJ1-1; D: -; CDR3: CASSSDAGGDTEAFF; DNA: TGTGCCAGCAGCTCCGATGCGGGGGGGGACACTGAAGCTTTCTTT
size: -; V: TRBV11-1; J: TRBJ1-1; D: -; CDR3: CASRPFRGGTEAFF; DNA: TGTGCCAGCAGACCATTCAGGGGCGGCACTGAAGCTTTCTTT
size: few; V: TRBV28; J: TRBJ2-1; D: TRBD2; CDR3: CASSPRLAGGNEQFF; DNA: TGTGCCAGCAGTCCCCGACTAGCGGGGGGGAATGAGCAGTTCTTC
size: -; V: TRBV1; J: TRBJ2-7; D: -; CDR3: CTSRGTGTSYEQYF; DNA: TGCACCAGCAGGGGGACAGGGACTTCCTACGAGCAGTACTTC
size: -; V: TRBV7-2; J: TRBJ2-7; D: -; CDR3: CASSIERKLSYEQYF; DNA: TGTGCCAGCAGCATTGAGCGGAAGCTCTCCTACGAGCAGTACTTC
size: -; V: TRBV7-2; J: TRBJ2-1; D: -; CDR3: CASSLSRAPWLNEQFF; DNA: TGTGCCAGCAGCTTATCTCGAGCACCTTGGTTGAATGAGCAGTTCTTC
size: -; V: TRBV2; J: TRBJ2-5; D: -; CDR3: CASSGAETQYF; DNA: TGTGCCAGCAGTGGGGCGGAGACCCAGTACTTC